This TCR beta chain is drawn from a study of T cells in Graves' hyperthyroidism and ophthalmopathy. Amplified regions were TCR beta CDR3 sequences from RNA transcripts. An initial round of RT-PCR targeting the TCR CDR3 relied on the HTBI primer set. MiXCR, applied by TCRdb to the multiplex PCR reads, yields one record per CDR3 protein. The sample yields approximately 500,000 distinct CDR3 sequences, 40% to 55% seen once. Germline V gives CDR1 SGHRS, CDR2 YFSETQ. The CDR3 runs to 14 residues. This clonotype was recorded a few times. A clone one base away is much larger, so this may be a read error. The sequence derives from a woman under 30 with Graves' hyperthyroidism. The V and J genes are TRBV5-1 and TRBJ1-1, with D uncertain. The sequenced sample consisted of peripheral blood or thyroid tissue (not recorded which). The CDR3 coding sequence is TGCGTCAGCAGCTTGGTTTCCTTGAACACTGAAGCTTTCTTT. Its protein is CVSSLVSLNTEAFF.